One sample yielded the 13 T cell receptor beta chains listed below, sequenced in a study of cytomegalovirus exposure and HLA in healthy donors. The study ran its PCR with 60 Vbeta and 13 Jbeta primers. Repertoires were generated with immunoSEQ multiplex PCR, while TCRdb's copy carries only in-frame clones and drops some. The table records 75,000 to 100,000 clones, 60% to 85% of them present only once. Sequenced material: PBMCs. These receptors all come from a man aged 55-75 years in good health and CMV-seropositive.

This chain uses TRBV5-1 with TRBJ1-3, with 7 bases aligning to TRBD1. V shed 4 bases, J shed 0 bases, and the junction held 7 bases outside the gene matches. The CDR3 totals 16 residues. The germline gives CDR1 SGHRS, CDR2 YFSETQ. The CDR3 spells CASSLGQPSSGNTIYF. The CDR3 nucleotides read TGCGCCAGCAGCCTGGGACAGCCAAGCTCTGGAAACACCATATATTTT.

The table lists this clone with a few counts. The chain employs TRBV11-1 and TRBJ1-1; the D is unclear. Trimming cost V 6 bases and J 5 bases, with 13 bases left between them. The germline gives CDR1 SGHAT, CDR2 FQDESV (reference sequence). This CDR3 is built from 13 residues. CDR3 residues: CASRTAGETEAFF. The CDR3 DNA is TGTGCCAGCAGGACTGCTGGGGAGACTGAAGCTTTCTTT.

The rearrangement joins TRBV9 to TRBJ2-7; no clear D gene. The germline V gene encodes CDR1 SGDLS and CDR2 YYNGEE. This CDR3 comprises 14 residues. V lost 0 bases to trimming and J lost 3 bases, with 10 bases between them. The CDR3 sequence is CASSVGGSSYEQYF. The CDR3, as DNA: TGTGCCAGCAGCGTAGGTGGTAGCAGCTACGAGCAGTACTTC.

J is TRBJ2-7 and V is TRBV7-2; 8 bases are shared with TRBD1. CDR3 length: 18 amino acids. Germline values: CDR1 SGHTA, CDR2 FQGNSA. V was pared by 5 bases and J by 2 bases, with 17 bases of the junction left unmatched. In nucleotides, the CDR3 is TGTGCCAGCAGCATCGCGGCAGGGGGCCAAACAAGAACCTACGAGCAGTACTTC. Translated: CASSIAAGGQTRTYEQYF.

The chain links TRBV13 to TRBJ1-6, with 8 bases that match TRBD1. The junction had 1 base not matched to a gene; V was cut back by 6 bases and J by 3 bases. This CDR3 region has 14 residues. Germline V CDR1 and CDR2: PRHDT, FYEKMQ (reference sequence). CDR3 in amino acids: CASSTGGYNSPLHF. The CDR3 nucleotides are TGTGCCAGCAGTACAGGGGGCTATAATTCACCCCTCCACTTT.

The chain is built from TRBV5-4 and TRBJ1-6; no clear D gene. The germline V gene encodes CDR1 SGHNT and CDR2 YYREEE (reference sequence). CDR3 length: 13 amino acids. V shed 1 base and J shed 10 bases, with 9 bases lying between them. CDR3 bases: TGTGCCAGCAGCTTGAGATTTAGCTCACCCCTCCACTTT. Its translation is CASSLRFSSPLHF.

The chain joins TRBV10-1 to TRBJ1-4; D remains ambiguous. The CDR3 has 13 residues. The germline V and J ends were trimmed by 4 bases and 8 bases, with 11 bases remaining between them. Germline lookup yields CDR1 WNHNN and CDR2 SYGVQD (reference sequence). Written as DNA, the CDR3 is TGCGCCAGCAGTGTAAAGGGAGGAGAAAAACTGTTTTTT. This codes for CASSVKGGEKLFF.

DNA for the CDR3: TGTGCCAGCAGTGATTCCGGGGGAGGCTATGGCTACACCTTC. Translated, it gives CASSDSGGGYGYTF. V gene TRBV6-1 combines with J gene TRBJ1-2; possibly TRBD1 for D (5 bases). Trimming took off 3 bases at V and 4 bases at J, with 12 bases between the two ends. CDR1 is MNHNS, CDR2 SASEGT, per germline. The CDR3 runs 14 residues.

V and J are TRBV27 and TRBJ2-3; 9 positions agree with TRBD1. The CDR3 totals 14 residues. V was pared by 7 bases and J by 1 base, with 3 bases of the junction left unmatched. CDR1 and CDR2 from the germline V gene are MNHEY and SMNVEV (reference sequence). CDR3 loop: CASMRTGGTDTQYF. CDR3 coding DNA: TGTGCCAGCATGAGGACAGGGGGCACAGATACGCAGTATTTT.

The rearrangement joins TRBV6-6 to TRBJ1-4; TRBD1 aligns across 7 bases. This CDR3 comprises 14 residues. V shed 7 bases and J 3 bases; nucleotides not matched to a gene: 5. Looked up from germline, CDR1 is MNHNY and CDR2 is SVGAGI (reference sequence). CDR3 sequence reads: CASIRDSPNEKLFF. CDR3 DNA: TGTGCCAGCATTCGGGACAGCCCTAATGAAAAACTGTTTTTT.

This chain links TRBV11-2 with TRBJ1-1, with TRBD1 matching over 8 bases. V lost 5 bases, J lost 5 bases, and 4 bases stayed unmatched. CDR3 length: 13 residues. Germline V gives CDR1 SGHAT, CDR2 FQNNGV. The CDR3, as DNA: TGTGCCAGCAGCCGACAGGGGAGGACTGAAGCTTTCTTT. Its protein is CASSRQGRTEAFF.

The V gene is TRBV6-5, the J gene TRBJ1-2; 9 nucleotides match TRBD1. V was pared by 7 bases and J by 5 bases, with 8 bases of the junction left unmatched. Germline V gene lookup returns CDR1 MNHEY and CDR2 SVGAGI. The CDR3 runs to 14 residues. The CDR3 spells CASKTGGMIYGYTF. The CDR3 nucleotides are TGTGCCAGCAAAACAGGGGGCATGATATATGGCTACACCTTC.

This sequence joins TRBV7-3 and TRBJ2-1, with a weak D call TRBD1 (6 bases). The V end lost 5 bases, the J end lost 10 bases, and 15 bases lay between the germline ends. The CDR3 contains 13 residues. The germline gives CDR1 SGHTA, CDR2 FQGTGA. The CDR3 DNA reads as TGTGCCAGCAGCGCATACAGGGTTGGCGAGCAGTTCTTC. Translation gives CASSAYRVGEQFF.